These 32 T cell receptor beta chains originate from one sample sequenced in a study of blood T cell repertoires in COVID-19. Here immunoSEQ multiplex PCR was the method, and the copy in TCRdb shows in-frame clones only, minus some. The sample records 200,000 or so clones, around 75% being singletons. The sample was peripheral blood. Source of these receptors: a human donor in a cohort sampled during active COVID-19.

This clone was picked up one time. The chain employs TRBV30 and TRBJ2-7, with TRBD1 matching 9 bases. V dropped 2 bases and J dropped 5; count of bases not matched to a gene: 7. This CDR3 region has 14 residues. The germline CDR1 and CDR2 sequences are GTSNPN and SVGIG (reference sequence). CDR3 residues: CAWSSGQGFHEQYF. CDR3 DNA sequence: TGTGCCTGGAGTTCGGGACAGGGTTTCCACGAGCAGTACTTC.

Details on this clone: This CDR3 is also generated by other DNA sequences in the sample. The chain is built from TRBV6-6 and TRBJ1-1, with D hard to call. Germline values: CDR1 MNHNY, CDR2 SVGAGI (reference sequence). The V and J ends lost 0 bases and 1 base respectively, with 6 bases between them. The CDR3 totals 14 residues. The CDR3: CASSYSGENTEAFF. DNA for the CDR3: TGTGCCAGCAGTTACTCGGGCGAGAACACTGAAGCTTTCTTT.

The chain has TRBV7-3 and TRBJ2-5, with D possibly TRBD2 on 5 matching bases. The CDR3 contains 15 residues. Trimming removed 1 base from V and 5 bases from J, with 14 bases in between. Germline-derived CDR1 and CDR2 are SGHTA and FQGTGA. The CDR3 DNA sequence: TGTGCCAGCAGCTTAAGGGCTAGCCGAGAGGAGACCCAGTACTTC. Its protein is CASSLRASREETQYF.

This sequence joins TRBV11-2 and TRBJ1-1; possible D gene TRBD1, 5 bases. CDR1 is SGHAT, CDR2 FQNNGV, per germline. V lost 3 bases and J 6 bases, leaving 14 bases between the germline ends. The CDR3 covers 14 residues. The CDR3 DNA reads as TGTGCCAGCAGCTTTGGGAGGGGAACCCCTGAAGCTTTCTTT. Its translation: CASSFGRGTPEAFF. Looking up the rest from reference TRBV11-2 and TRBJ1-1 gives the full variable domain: EAGVAQSPRYKIIEKRQSVAFWCNPISGHATLYWYQQILGQGPKLLIQFQNNGVVDDSQLPKDRFSAERLKGVDSTLKIQPAKLEDSAVYLCASSFGRGTPEAFFGQGTRLTVV.

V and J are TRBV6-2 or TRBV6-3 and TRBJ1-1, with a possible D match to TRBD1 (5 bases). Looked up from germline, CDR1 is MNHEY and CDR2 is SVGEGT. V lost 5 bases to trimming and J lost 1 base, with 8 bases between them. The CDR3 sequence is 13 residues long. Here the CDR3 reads CASSIGGNTEAFF. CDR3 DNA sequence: TGTGCCAGCAGTATCGGGGGGAACACTGAAGCTTTCTTT.

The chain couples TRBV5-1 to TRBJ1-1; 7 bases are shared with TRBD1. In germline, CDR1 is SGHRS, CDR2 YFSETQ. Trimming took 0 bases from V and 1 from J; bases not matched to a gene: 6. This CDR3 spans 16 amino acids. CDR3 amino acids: CASSLGDRTGNTEAFF. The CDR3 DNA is TGCGCCAGCAGCTTGGGAGACAGGACAGGGAACACTGAAGCTTTCTTT.

The CDR3 protein is CASSPDRRGSPLHF. The CDR3 coding sequence is TGTGCCAGCAGCCCGGACAGGAGAGGTTCACCCCTCCACTTT. The chain recombines TRBV28 with TRBJ1-6; 7 positions agree with TRBD1. The ends lost 6 bases at V and 9 bases at J; junction bases unmatched: 8. CDR3 length: 14 residues. The germline CDR1 and CDR2 sequences are MDHEN and SYDVKM.

CDR3 nucleotides: TGCGCCAGCAGCCAAGACCCGCCGGGGGAGCAGTACTTC. Protein product: CASSQDPPGEQYF. V is TRBV4-1 and J is TRBJ2-7, with D tentatively TRBD2 (5 bases). Germline V lookup: CDR1 MGHRA, CDR2 YSYEKL. The CDR3 contains 13 residues. V was cut by 0 bases and J by 7 bases, with 10 bases left in between.

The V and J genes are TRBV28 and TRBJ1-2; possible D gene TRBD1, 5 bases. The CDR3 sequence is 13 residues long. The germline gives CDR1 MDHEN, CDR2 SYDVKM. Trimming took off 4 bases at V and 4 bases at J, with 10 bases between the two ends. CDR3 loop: CASSWGRGYGYTF. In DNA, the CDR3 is TGTGCCAGCAGTTGGGGTAGGGGCTATGGCTACACCTTC.

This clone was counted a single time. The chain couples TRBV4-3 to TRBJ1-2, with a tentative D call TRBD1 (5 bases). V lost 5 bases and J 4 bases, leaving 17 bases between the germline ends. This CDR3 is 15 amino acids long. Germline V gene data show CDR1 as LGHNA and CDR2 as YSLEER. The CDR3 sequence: CASSALPGTVYGYTF. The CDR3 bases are TGCGCCAGCAGCGCCCTCCCCGGGACTGTCTATGGCTACACCTTC.

The DNA for the CDR3 is TGTGCCAGCAGCTTAGCGCAAGTCACACGGCGAGGAACTAACTATGGCTACACCTTC. This sequence encodes CASSLAQVTRRGTNYGYTF. This chain links TRBV7-8 with TRBJ1-2; D call uncertain. V lost 0 bases and J 0 bases, leaving 20 bases between the germline ends. The germline gives CDR1 SGHVS, CDR2 FQNEAQ. The CDR3 runs 19 residues.

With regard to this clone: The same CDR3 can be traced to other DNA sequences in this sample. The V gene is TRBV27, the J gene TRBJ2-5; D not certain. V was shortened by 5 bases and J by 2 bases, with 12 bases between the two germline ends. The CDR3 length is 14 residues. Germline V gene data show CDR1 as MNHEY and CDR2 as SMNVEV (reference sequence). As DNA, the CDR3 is TGTGCCAGCAGTCTCGGGTCTCCTCAAGAGACCCAGTACTTC. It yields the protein CASSLGSPQETQYF.

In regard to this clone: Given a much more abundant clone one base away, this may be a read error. CDR3 sequence reads: CASSLRDTGELFF. The CDR3 DNA reads TGTGCCAGCAGCTTACGGGACACCGGGGAGCTGTTTTTT. The J gene is TRBJ2-2, the V gene TRBV7-8; D is undetermined. Germline assignment: CDR1 SGHVS and CDR2 FQNEAQ. The CDR3 runs 13 residues. Trimming cost V 2 bases and J 3 bases, with 4 bases left between them. The whole variable domain, filled in from reference TRBV7-8 and TRBJ2-2, reads GAGVSQSPRYKVAKRGQDVALRCDPISGHVSLFWYQQALGQGPEFLTYFQNEAQLDKSGLPSDRFFAERPEGSVSTLKIQRTQQEDSAVYLCASSLRDTGELFFGEGSRLTVL.

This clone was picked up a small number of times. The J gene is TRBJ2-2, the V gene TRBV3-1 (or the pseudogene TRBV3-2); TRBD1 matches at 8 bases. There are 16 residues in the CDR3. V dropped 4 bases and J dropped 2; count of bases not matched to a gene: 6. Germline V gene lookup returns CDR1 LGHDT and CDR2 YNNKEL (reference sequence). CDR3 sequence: CASSLTAGGNTGELFF. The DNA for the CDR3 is TGTGCCAGCAGCCTAACGGCAGGGGGCAACACCGGGGAGCTGTTTTTT.

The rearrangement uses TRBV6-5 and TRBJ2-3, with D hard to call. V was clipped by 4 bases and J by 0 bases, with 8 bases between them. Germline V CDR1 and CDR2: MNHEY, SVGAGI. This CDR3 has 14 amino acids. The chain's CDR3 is CASSWAFSTDTQYF. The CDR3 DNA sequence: TGTGCCAGCAGTTGGGCCTTTAGCACAGATACGCAGTATTTT.

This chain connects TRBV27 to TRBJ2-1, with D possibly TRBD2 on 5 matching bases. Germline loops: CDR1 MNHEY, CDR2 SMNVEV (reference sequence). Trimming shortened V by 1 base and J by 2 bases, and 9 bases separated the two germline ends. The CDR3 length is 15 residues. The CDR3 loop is CASSLLLVAYNEQFF. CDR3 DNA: TGTGCCAGCAGTTTATTACTAGTGGCCTACAATGAGCAGTTCTTC.

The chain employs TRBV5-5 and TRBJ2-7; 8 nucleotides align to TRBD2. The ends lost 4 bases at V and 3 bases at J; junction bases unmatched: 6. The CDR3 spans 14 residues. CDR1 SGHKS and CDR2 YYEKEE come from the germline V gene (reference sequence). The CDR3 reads CASSPRLANYEQYF. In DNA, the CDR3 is TGTGCCAGCAGCCCTAGACTAGCGAACTACGAGCAGTACTTC.

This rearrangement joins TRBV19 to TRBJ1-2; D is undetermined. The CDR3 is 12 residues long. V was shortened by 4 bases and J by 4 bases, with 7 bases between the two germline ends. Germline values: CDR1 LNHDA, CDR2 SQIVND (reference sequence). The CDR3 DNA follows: TGTGCCAGTAGTAGAATCGGCTATGGCTACACCTTC. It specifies CASSRIGYGYTF.

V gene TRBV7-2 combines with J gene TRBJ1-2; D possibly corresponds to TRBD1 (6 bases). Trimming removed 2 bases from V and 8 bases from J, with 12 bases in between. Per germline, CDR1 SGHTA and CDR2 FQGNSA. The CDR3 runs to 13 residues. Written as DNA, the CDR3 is TGTGCCAGCAGCTTAAACAGGGACAAGGGCTACACCTTC. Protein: CASSLNRDKGYTF.

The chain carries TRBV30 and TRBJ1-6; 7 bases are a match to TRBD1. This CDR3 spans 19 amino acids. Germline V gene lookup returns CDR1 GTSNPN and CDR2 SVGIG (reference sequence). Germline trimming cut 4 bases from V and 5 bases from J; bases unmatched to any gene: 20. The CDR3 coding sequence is TGTGCCTGGACCCCTCCCGGCGCCAGGGGGTTAATTAATAATTCACCCCTCCACTTT. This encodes CAWTPPGARGLINNSPLHF. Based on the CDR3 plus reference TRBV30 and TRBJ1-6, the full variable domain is SQTIHQWPATLVQPVGSPLSLECTVEGTSNPNLYWYRQAAGRGLQLLFYSVGIGQISSEVPQNLSASRPQDRQFILSSKKLLLSDSGFYLCAWTPPGARGLINNSPLHFGNGTRLTVT.

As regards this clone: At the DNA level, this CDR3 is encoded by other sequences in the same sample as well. The CDR3 DNA reads TGTGCCAGTACCCCGGGACAGGCGAACTATGGCTACACCTTC. It translates to CASTPGQANYGYTF. J is TRBJ1-2 and V is TRBV19, with 8 bases identical to TRBD1. This CDR3 is built from 14 residues. Germline V gene data show CDR1 as LNHDA and CDR2 as SQIVND (reference sequence). V lost 7 bases and J lost 2; bases outside the gene matches: 6.

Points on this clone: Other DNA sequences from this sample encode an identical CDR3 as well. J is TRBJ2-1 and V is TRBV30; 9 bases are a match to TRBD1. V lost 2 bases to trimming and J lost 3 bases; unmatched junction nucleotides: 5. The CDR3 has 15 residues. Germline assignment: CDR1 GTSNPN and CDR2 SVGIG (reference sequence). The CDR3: CAWSPGQGSYNEQFF. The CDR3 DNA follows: TGTGCCTGGAGTCCCGGACAGGGGAGCTACAATGAGCAGTTCTTC.

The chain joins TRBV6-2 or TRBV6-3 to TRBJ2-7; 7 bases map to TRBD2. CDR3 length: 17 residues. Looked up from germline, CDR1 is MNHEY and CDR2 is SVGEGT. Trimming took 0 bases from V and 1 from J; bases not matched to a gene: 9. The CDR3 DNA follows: TGTGCCAGCAGTTACTCGGTCGGCCTAGCGGCGTCCTACGAGCAGTACTTC. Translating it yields CASSYSVGLAASYEQYF.

CDR3 DNA sequence: TGTGCCAGCAGCTTGGATTCTAGTCAGCCCCAGCATTTT. This encodes CASSLDSSQPQHF. This chain links TRBV5-4 with TRBJ1-5, with D hard to call. Germline CDR1 reads SGHNT; CDR2 reads YYREEE (reference sequence). V lost 0 bases and J 6 bases, leaving 7 bases between the germline ends. CDR3 length: 13 amino acids.

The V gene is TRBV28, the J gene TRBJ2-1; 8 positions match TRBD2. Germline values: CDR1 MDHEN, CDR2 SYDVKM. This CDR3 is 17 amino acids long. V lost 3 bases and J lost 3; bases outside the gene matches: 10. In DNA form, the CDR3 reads TGTGCCAGCAGTTTTTCAGCGGGAGCGGGATACTACAATGAGCAGTTCTTC. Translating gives CASSFSAGAGYYNEQFF. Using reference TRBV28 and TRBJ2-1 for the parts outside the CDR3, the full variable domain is DVKVTQSSRYLVKRTGEKVFLECVQDMDHENMFWYRQDPGLGLRLIYFSYDVKMKEKGDIPEGYSVSREKKERFSLILESASTNQTSMYLCASSFSAGAGYYNEQFFGPGTRLTVL.

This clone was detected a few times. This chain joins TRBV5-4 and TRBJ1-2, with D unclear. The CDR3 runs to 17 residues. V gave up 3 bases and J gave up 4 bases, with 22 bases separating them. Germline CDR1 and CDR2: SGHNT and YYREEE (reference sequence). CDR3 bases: TGTGCCAGCAGCTCCAAAACATCAAGGGAGGGCCTCTATGGCTACACCTTC. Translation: CASSSKTSREGLYGYTF.

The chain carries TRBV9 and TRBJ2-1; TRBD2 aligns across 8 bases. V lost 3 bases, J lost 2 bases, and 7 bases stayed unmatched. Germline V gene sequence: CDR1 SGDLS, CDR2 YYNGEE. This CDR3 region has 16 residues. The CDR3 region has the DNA TGTGCCAGCAGCGGAATACTAGCGGCGACCTACAATGAGCAGTTCTTC. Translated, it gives CASSGILAATYNEQFF.

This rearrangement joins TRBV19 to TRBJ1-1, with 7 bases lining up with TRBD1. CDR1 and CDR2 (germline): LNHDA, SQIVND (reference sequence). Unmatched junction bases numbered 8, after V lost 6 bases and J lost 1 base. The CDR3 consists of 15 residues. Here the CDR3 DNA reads TGTGCCAGTAGCCAAAGGACAGGCGGGAACACTGAAGCTTTCTTT. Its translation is CASSQRTGGNTEAFF. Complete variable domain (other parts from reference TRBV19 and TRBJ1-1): DGGITQSPKYLFRKEGQNVTLSCEQNLNHDAMYWYRQDPGQGLRLIYYSQIVNDFQKGDIAEGYSVSREKKESFPLTVTSAQKNPTAFYLCASSQRTGGNTEAFFGQGTRLTVV.

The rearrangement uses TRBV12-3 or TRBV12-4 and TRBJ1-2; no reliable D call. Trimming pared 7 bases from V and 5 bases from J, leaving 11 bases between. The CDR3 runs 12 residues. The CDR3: CASTPIGYGYTF. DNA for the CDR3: TGTGCCAGCACCCCGATCGGTTATGGCTACACCTTC.

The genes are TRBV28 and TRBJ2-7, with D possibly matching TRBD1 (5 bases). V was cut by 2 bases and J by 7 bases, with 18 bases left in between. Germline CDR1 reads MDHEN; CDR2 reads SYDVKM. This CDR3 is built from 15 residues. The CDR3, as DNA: TGTGCCAGCAGTTTAGGTTCGATAGGGGTTGGGGAGCAGTACTTC. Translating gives CASSLGSIGVGEQYF.

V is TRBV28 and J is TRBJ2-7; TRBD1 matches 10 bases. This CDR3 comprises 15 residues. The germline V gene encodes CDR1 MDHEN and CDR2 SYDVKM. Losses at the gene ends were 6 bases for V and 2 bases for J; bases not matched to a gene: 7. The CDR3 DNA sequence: TGTGCCAGCAGCCCGATTGGGACAGGGGCCTACGAGCAGTACTTC. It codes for CASSPIGTGAYEQYF.

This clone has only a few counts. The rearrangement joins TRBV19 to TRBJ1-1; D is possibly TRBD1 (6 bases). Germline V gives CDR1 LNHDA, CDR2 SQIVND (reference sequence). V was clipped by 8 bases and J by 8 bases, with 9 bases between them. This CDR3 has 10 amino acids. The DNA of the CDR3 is TGTGCCAGTTACGACAGGGAAGCTTTCTTT. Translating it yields CASYDREAFF.